The rows below give T cell receptor beta chains drawn from one sample of a study of CD8+ T cells in alopecia areata. Sequenced by immunoSEQ multiplex PCR; TCRdb stores in-frame clones only, minus some. The profile covers around 100,000 clones, with more than 65% appearing a single time and roughly 17% taken by the ten largest. The sequencing here drew on CD8+ T cells sorted from blood, taken around week 44, from a patient treated with tofacitinib. Receptor source: a human donor with alopecia areata. CDR3s include the opening cysteine and the closing phenylalanine or tryptophan. D genes are given only for firm matches. Rows give clone size only sometimes, using once, few, many, or a class for an expanded clone.

.,TRBV4-3,TRBJ1-1,.,CASSHSENTEAFF,TGCGCCAGCAGCCACTCAGAGAACACTGAAGCTTTCTTT
once,TRBV27,TRBJ2-3,TRBD1,CASSSPTGRADTQYF,TGTGCCAGCAGTTCTCCGACAGGGCGAGCAGATACGCAGTATTTT
few,TRBV14,TRBJ1-4,.,CASSQDIATLPKFF,TGTGCCAGCAGCCAAGATATAGCTACCCTACCCAAGTTTTTT
.,TRBV19,TRBJ2-7,TRBD1,CASSQGAGGSYEQYF,TGTGCCAGTAGTCAAGGAGCAGGGGGCTCCTACGAGCAGTACTTC
.,TRBV7-3,TRBJ2-1,.,CASSQDDRGSDEQFF,TGCGCCAGCAGCCAAGATGACCGCGGAAGCGATGAGCAGTTCTTC
hyperexpanded,TRBV7-2,TRBJ2-7,.,CASSLGAYEQYF,TGTGCCAGCAGCTTAGGGGCCTACGAGCAGTACTTC
.,TRBV6-4,TRBJ2-3,TRBD1,CASSKTGRSTDTQYF,TGTGCCAGCTCAAAGACAGGGAGAAGCACAGATACGCAGTATTTT
.,TRBV5-6,TRBJ1-2,.,CASSSESSELNYGYTF,TGTGCCAGCAGCTCGGAATCAAGTGAGCTTAACTATGGCTACACCTTC
once,TRBV7-2,TRBJ1-5,.,CASSLSARISTSNQPQHF,TGTGCCAGCAGCTTAAGTGCCAGGATTTCCACGAGCAATCAGCCCCAGCATTTT
.,TRBV27,TRBJ2-5,.,CASSYRPGKETQYF,TGTGCCAGCAGTTATAGACCCGGAAAAGAGACCCAGTACTTC
few,TRBV2,TRBJ1-5,TRBD1,CASRRTGGVNQPQHF,TGTGCCAGCAGACGGACAGGGGGCGTGAATCAGCCCCAGCATTTT
.,TRBV10-2,TRBJ2-1,TRBD2,CASSVGGGAYNEQFF,TGCGCCAGCAGTGTCGGCGGGGGGGCCTACAATGAGCAGTTCTTC
.,TRBV6-5,TRBJ1-1,.,CASSPGNTEAFF,TGTGCCAGCAGCCCAGGGAACACTGAAGCTTTCTTT
.,TRBV30,TRBJ2-7,.,CAWSVMGSEEQYF,TGTGCCTGGAGTGTCATGGGGTCTGAAGAGCAGTACTTC
.,TRBV4-3,TRBJ1-2,TRBD1,CASSQYTGGSGYTF,TGCGCCAGCAGCCAATACACAGGGGGCTCTGGCTACACCTTC
.,TRBV7-2,TRBJ2-2,.,CASSLGPSVTGELFF,TGTGCCAGCAGCTTGGGACCTTCGGTCACCGGGGAGCTGTTTTTT
once,TRBV2,TRBJ2-7,.,CASGDRYSSDEQYF,TGTGCCAGCGGGGACCGCTATTCCTCCGACGAGCAGTACTTC
.,TRBV12-5,TRBJ2-7,.,CASRQNTGTYEQYF,TGTGCTAGTAGACAAAACACGGGCACCTACGAGCAGTACTTC
.,TRBV5-1,TRBJ1-1,.,CASSLAKVGQGEAFF,TGCGCCAGCAGCTTGGCCAAGGTGGGGCAAGGTGAAGCTTTCTTT
.,TRBV11-2,TRBJ1-1,.,CASSSTVNTEAFF,TGTGCCAGCAGCTCGACAGTGAACACTGAAGCTTTCTTT
once,TRBV30,TRBJ1-1,.,CAWSVQMTEAFF,TGTGCCTGGAGTGTACAAATGACAGAAGCTTTCTTT
.,TRBV19,TRBJ1-2,TRBD1,CAATQGGYGYTF,TGTGCCGCAACACAGGGGGGGTATGGCTACACCTTC
few,TRBV29-1,TRBJ1-1,.,CSVRTRGANTEAFF,TGCAGCGTTAGGACCAGGGGAGCGAACACTGAAGCTTTCTTT
.,TRBV20-1,TRBJ1-2,.,CSASMVSF,TGCAGTGCTAGCATGGTATCCTTC
.,TRBV13,TRBJ2-7,.,CASSLGGAGEQYF,TGTGCCAGCAGCTTAGGGGGCGCTGGGGAGCAGTACTTC
.,TRBV6-5,TRBJ2-1,.,CASSYAGEDAIF,TGTGCCAGCAGTTACGCTGGGGAAGACGCAATCTTC
.,TRBV4-3,TRBJ1-4,.,CASSQDNVEATNEKLFF,TGCGCCAGCAGCCAAGATAACGTAGAGGCAACTAATGAAAAACTGTTTTTT
.,TRBV27,TRBJ2-7,.,CASSLVGGAFNEQYF,TGTGCCAGCAGTTTAGTCGGGGGCGCGTTTAACGAGCAGTACTTC
.,TRBV30,TRBJ2-2,.,CAWRLEGRELFF,TGTGCCTGGAGGTTGGAAGGCCGGGAGCTGTTTTTT
.,TRBV19,TRBJ1-2,TRBD1,CASSGDRVYGYTF,TGTGCCTCTAGTGGGGACAGGGTCTATGGCTACACCTTC
.,TRBV4-3,TRBJ2-3,TRBD1,CASSQDNRGLADTQYF,TGCGCCAGCAGCCAAGATAACAGGGGGCTGGCAGATACGCAGTATTTT
few,TRBV7-9,TRBJ2-4,TRBD1,CASSQSQGAKNIQYF,TGTGCCAGCAGCCAATCACAGGGGGCCAAAAACATTCAGTACTTC
few,TRBV2,TRBJ2-7,.,CASGDISYEQYF,TGTGCCAGCGGGGACATCTCCTACGAGCAGTACTTC
.,TRBV7-9,TRBJ1-1,TRBD1,CASSLTSGGTEAFF,TGTGCCAGCAGCTTAACTTCAGGGGGGACTGAAGCTTTCTTT
.,TRBV4-3,TRBJ1-1,.,CASSQAMSAGPDTEAFF,TGCGCCAGCAGCCAAGCCATGTCAGCAGGGCCGGACACTGAAGCTTTCTTT
.,TRBV29-1,TRBJ1-2,.,CSVGFTGAGSNYGYTF,TGCAGCGTTGGTTTCACGGGGGCGGGCTCTAACTATGGCTACACCTTC
.,TRBV10-3,TRBJ2-2,TRBD2,CAISDKGLAGELFF,TGTGCCATCAGTGATAAAGGACTAGCCGGGGAGCTGTTTTTT
.,TRBV7-8,TRBJ1-4,.,CASSFLRGILFF,TGTGCCAGCAGTTTCTTGCGGGGGATTCTGTTTTTT
.,TRBV12-5,TRBJ2-1,.,CASGLEGFNEQFF,TGTGCTAGTGGTTTGGAGGGTTTCAATGAGCAGTTCTTC
.,TRBV11-3,TRBJ1-1,.,CASSLGDTEAFF,TGTGCCAGCAGCTTAGGGGACACTGAAGCTTTCTTT
.,TRBV7-6,TRBJ1-3,.,CASRLTPRAGVSGNTIYF,TGTGCCAGCAGACTAACGCCGAGGGCGGGAGTCTCTGGAAACACCATATATTTT
few,TRBV4-3,TRBJ2-2,TRBD1,CASSQDLYPGGTGELFF,TGCGCCAGCAGCCAAGACCTATACCCAGGGGGCACCGGGGAGCTGTTTTTT
.,TRBV4-1,TRBJ2-1,.,CASSQEGTTYNERFF,TGCGCCAGCAGCCAAGAAGGGACAACTTACAATGAGCGGTTCTTC
.,TRBV23-1,TRBJ2-7,TRBD2,CASSHPPSPAGAYEQYF,TGCGCCAGCAGTCACCCGCCATCCCCAGCGGGGGCCTACGAGCAGTACTTC
few,TRBV19,TRBJ1-1,.,CASSVADTEAFF,TGTGCCAGTAGTGTGGCTGACACTGAAGCTTTCTTT
few,TRBV4-3,TRBJ2-1,TRBD1,CASSQGAGTVNNEQFF,TGCGCCAGCAGCCAAGGCGCCGGGACAGTTAACAATGAGCAGTTCTTC
.,TRBV25-1,TRBJ1-6,.,CASSEPPREGRRSPLHF,TGTGCCAGCAGTGAACCCCCCCGGGAAGGGCGAAGATCACCCCTCCACTTT
.,TRBV30,TRBJ2-1,TRBD2,CAWSLDSGGYNEQFF,TGTGCCTGGAGTTTGGATAGCGGGGGCTACAATGAGCAGTTCTTC
.,TRBV5-1,TRBJ2-6,.,CASSSRENSGANVLTF,TGCGCCAGCAGCTCTAGGGAAAACTCTGGGGCCAACGTCCTGACTTTC